One and the same sample provided the 13 T cell receptor beta chains below, sequenced in a study of memory CD4+ T cells and cytomegalovirus serostatus (dated by TCRdb to the late 2010s). A FACSAria II was used to sort memory CD4+ T cells, defined as single viable CD3+CD4+CD8-CD45RO+ cells. The receptor library was made with the immunoSEQ multiplex PCR assay. TCRdb holds this immuneACCESS table with in-frame rearrangements only. Some clones are missing; in checked studies, unresolved V genes explain under half, and the rest has no known cause. Counted in this sample were around 54,000 clones; over 65% of them appeared once. The ten largest clones add up to under 3% of the sample. Sequenced sample: memory CD4+ T cells from blood. The source is an adult in good health and CMV-seropositive.

The chain links TRBV7-9 to TRBJ2-5; TRBD1 aligns across 8 bases. V lost 5 bases and J lost 4; bases outside the gene matches: 6. This CDR3 region has 14 residues. CDR1 SEHNR and CDR2 FQNEAQ come from the germline V gene (reference sequence). CDR3 sequence reads: CASSPSTGVETQYF. Written as DNA, the CDR3 is TGTGCCAGCAGCCCTTCGACAGGGGTAGAGACCCAGTACTTC.

This clone occurred once. The J gene is TRBJ2-2, the V gene TRBV6-5; 7 nucleotides line up with TRBD2. The CDR3 runs to 16 residues. V lost 2 bases to trimming and J lost 1 base; unmatched junction nucleotides: 4. The germline CDR1 and CDR2 sequences are MNHEY and SVGAGI. This CDR3 reads CASSYGSSGNTGELFF. CDR3 bases: TGTGCCAGCAGTTACGGGTCTAGCGGGAACACCGGGGAGCTGTTTTTT.

This chain links TRBV7-2 with TRBJ2-7; D is perhaps TRBD2 (6 bases). The CDR3 spans 14 residues. Germline-derived CDR1 and CDR2 are SGHTA and FQGNSA. The germline V and J ends were trimmed by 3 bases and 6 bases, with 15 bases remaining between them. CDR3 region: CASSLATSSGEQYF. For the CDR3, the DNA is TGTGCCAGCAGCTTGGCAACTAGCTCGGGCGAGCAGTACTTC.

This rearrangement joins TRBV4-3 to TRBJ2-1, with D hard to call. This CDR3 contains 15 residues. Germline lookup yields CDR1 LGHNA and CDR2 YSLEER. Trimming cost V 0 bases and J 0 bases, with 6 bases left between them. Written as DNA, the CDR3 is TGCGCCAGCAGCCAAGATCAGAGCTCCTACAATGAGCAGTTCTTC. Its translation is CASSQDQSSYNEQFF.

This clone was seen a few times. The rearrangement links TRBV29-1 to TRBJ2-3; 10 nucleotides line up with TRBD2. Trimming at V came to 6 bases and at J to 4 bases, leaving 4 bases not matched to a gene. Germline V gene sequence: CDR1 SQVTM, CDR2 ANQGSEA. This CDR3 contains 13 residues. The DNA of the CDR3 is TGCAGCGTAGCGGGAGGGCCATCAGATACGCAGTATTTT. This encodes CSVAGGPSDTQYF.

This rearrangement joins TRBV7-8 to TRBJ1-2, with D perhaps TRBD1 (6 bases). The CDR3 spans 14 residues. Between the trimmed V and J ends, which lost 4 bases and 0 bases, there was a span of 9 bases. Per germline, CDR1 SGHVS and CDR2 FQNEAQ. The CDR3 spells CASSSDSPNYGYTF. Here the CDR3 DNA reads TGTGCCAGCAGCTCGGACAGTCCTAACTATGGCTACACCTTC.

This rearrangement joins TRBV7-3 to TRBJ2-2; 9 bases fit TRBD2. CDR1 and CDR2 from the germline V gene are SGHTA and FQGTGA. CDR3 length: 16 residues. V was pared by 6 bases and J by 2 bases, with 7 bases of the junction left unmatched. The CDR3 loop reads CASRSSSGINTGELFF. In nucleotides, the CDR3 is TGTGCCAGCAGATCCTCTAGCGGGATAAACACCGGGGAGCTGTTTTTT.

This clone was counted only a few times. The V call is TRBV29-1, the J call TRBJ2-3; possibly TRBD2 for D (5 bases). Per the germline V gene, CDR1 is SQVTM and CDR2 is ANQGSEA. V was pared by 4 bases and J by 0 bases, with 14 bases between. The CDR3 is 15 amino acids. CDR3 amino acids: CSVALGGSSTDTQYF. The CDR3 DNA sequence: TGCAGCGTTGCGTTGGGTGGGAGCAGCACAGATACGCAGTATTTT.

The chain recombines TRBV5-5 with TRBJ2-5; D not resolved. This CDR3 is 13 amino acids long. CDR1 SGHKS and CDR2 YYEKEE come from the germline V gene (reference sequence). V lost 0 bases to trimming and J lost 1 base, with 4 bases between them. The CDR3 loop reads CASSLAVQETQYF. CDR3 nucleotides: TGTGCCAGCAGCTTGGCAGTCCAAGAGACCCAGTACTTC.

J is TRBJ1-1 and V is TRBV15; no firm D call. Trimming stripped 6 bases from V and 1 base from J, with 9 bases between. This CDR3 contains 13 residues. CDR1 and CDR2 (germline): LNHNV, YYDKDF (reference sequence). The CDR3 region is CATSLAGNTEAFF. The CDR3 coding sequence is TGTGCCACCAGTCTCGCAGGGAACACTGAAGCTTTCTTT.

The V call is TRBV18, the J call TRBJ1-3; a weak D match, TRBD1 (6 bases). CDR3 length equals 16 residues. Germline assignment: CDR1 KGHSH and CDR2 LQKENI. V was pared by 5 bases and J by 0 bases, with 14 bases between. CDR3 sequence (DNA): TGTGCCAGCTCATCTGGACAGAGTTTCTCTGGAAACACCATATATTTT. Its translation: CASSSGQSFSGNTIYF.

V usage is TRBV13 and J usage is TRBJ2-3; D not certain. Trimming shortened V by 0 bases and J by 6 bases, and 10 bases separated the two germline ends. Germline CDR1 PRHDT, CDR2 FYEKMQ (reference sequence). The CDR3 runs 14 residues. The CDR3 DNA follows: TGTGCCAGCAGCTTAGGGGGCCGTTGGGATACGCAGTATTTT. This sequence encodes CASSLGGRWDTQYF.

This clone was observed a single time. The chain has TRBV30 and TRBJ2-7; D may be TRBD2 (6 bases). Germline CDR1 reads GTSNPN; CDR2 reads SVGIG (reference sequence). V was pared by 3 bases and J by 11 bases, with 20 bases between. This CDR3 has 13 amino acids. The CDR3 nucleotides are TGTGCCTGGAGACGGGACGGAAAAACGGGAGAGTACTTC. It specifies CAWRRDGKTGEYF.